The 9 T cell receptor beta chains below all came from one sample that was sequenced in a study of identical twins. TCRdb re-analysed the 5' RACE reads in MiXCR, keeping a single row per CDR3 protein. The top ten clones hold approximately 7.6% of a sample with 300,000 to 400,000 distinct CDR3 sequences, more than 9% of them seen once. This sample was also put to use in a study of yellow fever vaccine responses in identical twins.

Sequenced sample: CD8+ T cells sorted from blood. All receptors come from a woman between 18 and 30 years old in good health.

This clonotype showed up many times. The chain couples TRBV4-1 to TRBJ1-5; D is uncertain. CDR1 is MGHRA, CDR2 YSYEKL, per germline. Trimming pared 4 bases from V and 3 bases from J, leaving 10 bases between. The CDR3 consists of 14 residues. DNA of the CDR3: TGCGCCAGCAGCCGTGGAACACCCAATCAGCCCCAGCATTTT. Translating it yields CASSRGTPNQPQHF.

This clonotype was seen only a few times. The CDR3: CASSLKLYAYNEQFF. The DNA of the CDR3 is TGCGCCAGCAGCCTAAAGCTATACGCCTACAATGAGCAGTTCTTC. This chain uses TRBV4-1 with TRBJ2-1; no reliable D call. The CDR3 contains 15 residues. Between the trimmed V and J ends, which lost 4 bases and 2 bases, there was a span of 12 bases. CDR1 is MGHRA, CDR2 YSYEKL, per germline.

V and J are TRBV12-3 or TRBV12-4 and TRBJ2-2, with TRBD1 identical over 9 bases. CDR3 size: 15 residues. V was clipped by 5 bases and J by 7 bases; unmatched bases: 8. In DNA, the CDR3 is TGTGCCAGCAGTGATTCGGACAGGGGTGGCGGGGAGCTGTTTTTT. Its translation is CASSDSDRGGGELFF.

In this sample, this clonotype turned up many times. This CDR3 is CASSLPLITTVQPRIHNEQFF. The CDR3, as DNA: TGCGCCAGCAGCTTGCCTCTCATAACGACGGTGCAACCCCGGATTCACAATGAGCAGTTCTTC. The chain combines TRBV5-1 with TRBJ2-1; D is unresolved. The CDR3 is 21 amino acids. V lost 1 base, J lost 5 bases, and 31 bases lay in between. CDR1 and CDR2 (germline): SGHRS, YFSETQ.

The DNA for the CDR3 is TGTGCCAGCAGTCCCACGCTGGACAGGACTGGCAATCAGCCCCAGCATTTT. Translating it yields CASSPTLDRTGNQPQHF. The chain is built from TRBV12-3 or TRBV12-4 and TRBJ1-5, with 7 bases aligning to TRBD1. Losses at the gene ends were 5 bases for V and 2 bases for J; bases not matched to a gene: 12. This CDR3 has 17 amino acids.

A few counts support this clonotype. CDR3 residues: CASSPPTSGDAMTYEQYF. The CDR3 region has the DNA TGTGCCAGCAGCCCTCCGACTAGCGGGGACGCTATGACCTACGAGCAGTACTTC. The chain links TRBV5-6 to TRBJ2-7; TRBD2 aligns across 11 bases. V shed 4 bases, J shed 2 bases, and the junction held 14 bases outside the gene matches. CDR1 and CDR2 from the germline V gene are SGHDT and YYEEEE. The CDR3 sequence is 18 residues long.

The CDR3 DNA is TGTGCCAGCAGTTGGGACAAAAACAATGAGCAGTTCTTC. It yields the protein CASSWDKNNEQFF. The V and J genes are TRBV28 and TRBJ2-1, with D possibly being TRBD1 (6 bases). CDR1 is MDHEN and CDR2 is SYDVKM in the germline V gene. This CDR3 has 13 amino acids. The V end lost 4 bases, the J end lost 5 bases, and 9 bases lay between the germline ends.

On this clonotype: An end of the junction differs from the germline gene, which may be a read error. The chain joins TRBV6-1 to TRBJ1-1, with TRBD1 as a possible D gene (5 bases). CDR1 MNHNS and CDR2 SASEGT come from the germline V gene. The CDR3 runs to 14 residues. As DNA, the CDR3 is TGTGCCAGCAGTCAAGCCCCAGGGAGGACTGAAGCTTTCTTT. Encoded protein: CASSQAPGRTEAFF.

The genes are TRBV20-1 and TRBJ2-5; 12 bases are a match to TRBD2. The CDR3 is 20 residues long. Germline CDR1 DFQATT, CDR2 SNEGSKA (reference sequence). V was clipped by 0 bases and J by 0 bases; unmatched bases: 14. The DNA of the CDR3 is TGCAGTGCTAGAGATCTGGAGTCTACTAGCGGGAGGATGTACCAAGAGACCCAGTACTTC. This gives the protein CSARDLESTSGRMYQETQYF.